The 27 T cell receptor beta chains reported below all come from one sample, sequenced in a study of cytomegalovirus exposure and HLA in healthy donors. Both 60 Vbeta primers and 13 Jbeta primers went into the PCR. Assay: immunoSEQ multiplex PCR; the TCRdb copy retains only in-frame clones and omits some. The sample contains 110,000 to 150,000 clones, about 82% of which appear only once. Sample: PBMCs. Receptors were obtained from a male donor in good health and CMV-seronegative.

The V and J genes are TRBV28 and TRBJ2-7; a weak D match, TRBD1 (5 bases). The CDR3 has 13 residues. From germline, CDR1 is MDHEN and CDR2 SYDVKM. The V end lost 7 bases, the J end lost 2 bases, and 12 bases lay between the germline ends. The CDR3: CASKETAAYEQYF. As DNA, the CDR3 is TGTGCCAGCAAGGAGACAGCAGCCTACGAGCAGTACTTC. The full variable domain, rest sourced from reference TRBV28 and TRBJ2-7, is DVKVTQSSRYLVKRTGEKVFLECVQDMDHENMFWYRQDPGLGLRLIYFSYDVKMKEKGDIPEGYSVSREKKERFSLILESASTNQTSMYLCASKETAAYEQYFGPGTRLTVT.

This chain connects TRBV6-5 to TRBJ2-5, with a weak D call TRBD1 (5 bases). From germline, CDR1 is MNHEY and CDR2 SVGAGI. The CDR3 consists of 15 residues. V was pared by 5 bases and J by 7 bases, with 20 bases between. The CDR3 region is CASSVTGSPPTTQYF. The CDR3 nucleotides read TGTGCCAGCAGTGTAACAGGTTCCCCTCCCACGACCCAGTACTTC.

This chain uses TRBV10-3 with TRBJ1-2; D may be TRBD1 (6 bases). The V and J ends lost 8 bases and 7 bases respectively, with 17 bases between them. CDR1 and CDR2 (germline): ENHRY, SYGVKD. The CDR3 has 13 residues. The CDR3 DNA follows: TGTGCCATCCCTGGACGCATGACAGGTGGCTACACCTTC. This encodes CAIPGRMTGGYTF.

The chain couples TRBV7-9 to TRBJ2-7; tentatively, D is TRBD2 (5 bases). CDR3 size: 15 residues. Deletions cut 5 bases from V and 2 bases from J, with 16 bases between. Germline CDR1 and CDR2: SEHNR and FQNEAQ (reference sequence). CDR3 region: CASSPKRREAYEQYF. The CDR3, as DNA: TGTGCCAGCAGCCCCAAGCGGCGAGAGGCCTACGAGCAGTACTTC.

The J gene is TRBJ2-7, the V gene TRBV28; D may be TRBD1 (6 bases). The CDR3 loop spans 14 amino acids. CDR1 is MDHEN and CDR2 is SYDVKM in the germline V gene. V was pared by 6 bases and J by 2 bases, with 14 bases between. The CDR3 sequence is CASSKTGPTYEQYF. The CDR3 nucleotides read TGTGCCAGCAGCAAGACAGGTCCCACCTACGAGCAGTACTTC.

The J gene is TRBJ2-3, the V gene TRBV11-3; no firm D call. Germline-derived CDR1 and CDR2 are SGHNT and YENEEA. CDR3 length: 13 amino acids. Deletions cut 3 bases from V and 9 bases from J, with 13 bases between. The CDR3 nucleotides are TGTGCCAGCAGCTTGGCGTGGAAGGAGACGCAGTATTTT. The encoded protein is CASSLAWKETQYF. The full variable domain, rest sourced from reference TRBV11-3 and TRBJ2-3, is EAGVVQSPRYKIIEKKQPVAFWCNPISGHNTLYWYLQNLGQGPELLIRYENEEAVDDSQLPKDRFSAERLKGVDSTLKIQPAELGDSAVYLCASSLAWKETQYFGPGTRLTVL.

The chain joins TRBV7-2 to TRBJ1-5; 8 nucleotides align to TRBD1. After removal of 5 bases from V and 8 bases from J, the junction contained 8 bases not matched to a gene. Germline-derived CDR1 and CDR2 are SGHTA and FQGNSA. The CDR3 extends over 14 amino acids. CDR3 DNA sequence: TGTGCCAGCAGCCCAGGACAGGGTTGGGAGCCCCAGCATTTT. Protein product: CASSPGQGWEPQHF.

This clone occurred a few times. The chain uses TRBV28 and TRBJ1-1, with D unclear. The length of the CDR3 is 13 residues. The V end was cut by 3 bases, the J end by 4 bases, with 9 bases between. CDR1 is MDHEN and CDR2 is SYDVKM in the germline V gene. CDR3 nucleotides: TGTGCCAGCAGTTTTGGAGAATTCACTGAAGCTTTCTTT. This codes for CASSFGEFTEAFF.

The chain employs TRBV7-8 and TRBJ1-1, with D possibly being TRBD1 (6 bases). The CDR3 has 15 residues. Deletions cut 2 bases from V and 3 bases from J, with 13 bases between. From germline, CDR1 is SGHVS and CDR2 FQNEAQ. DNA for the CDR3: TGTGCCAGCAGCTTAACCCCAGGGGTTGACACTGAAGCTTTCTTT. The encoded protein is CASSLTPGVDTEAFF.

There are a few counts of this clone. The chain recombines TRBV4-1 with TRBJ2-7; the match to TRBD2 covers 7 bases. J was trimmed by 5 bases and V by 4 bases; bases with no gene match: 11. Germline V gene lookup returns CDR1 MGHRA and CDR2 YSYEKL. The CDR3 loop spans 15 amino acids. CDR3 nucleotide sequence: TGCGCCAGCAGCCTGACCGGGACTACTATCGACGAGCAGTACTTC. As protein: CASSLTGTTIDEQYF.

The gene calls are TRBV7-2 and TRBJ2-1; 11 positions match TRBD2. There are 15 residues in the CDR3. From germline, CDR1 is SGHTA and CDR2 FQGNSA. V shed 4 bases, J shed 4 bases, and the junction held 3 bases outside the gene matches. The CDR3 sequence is CASSWTSGPYNEQFF. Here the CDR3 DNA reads TGTGCCAGCAGCTGGACTAGCGGGCCTTACAATGAGCAGTTCTTC.

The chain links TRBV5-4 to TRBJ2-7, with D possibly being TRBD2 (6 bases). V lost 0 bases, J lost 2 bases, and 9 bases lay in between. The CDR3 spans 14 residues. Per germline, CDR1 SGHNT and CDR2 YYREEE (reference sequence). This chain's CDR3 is CASSLGGVPYEQYF. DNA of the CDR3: TGTGCCAGCAGCTTGGGGGGGGTCCCCTACGAGCAGTACTTC.

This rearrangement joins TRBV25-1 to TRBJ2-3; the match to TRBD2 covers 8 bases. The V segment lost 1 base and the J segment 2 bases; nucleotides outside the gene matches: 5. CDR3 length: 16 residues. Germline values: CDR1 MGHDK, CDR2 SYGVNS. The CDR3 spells CASSEFNGRDTDTQYF. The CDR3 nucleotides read TGTGCCAGCAGTGAATTCAACGGGAGGGACACAGATACGCAGTATTTT.

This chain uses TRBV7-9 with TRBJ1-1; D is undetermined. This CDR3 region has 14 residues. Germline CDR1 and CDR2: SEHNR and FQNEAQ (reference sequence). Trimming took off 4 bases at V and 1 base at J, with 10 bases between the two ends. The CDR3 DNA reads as TGTGCCAGCAGCTCGGTTTTACCGAACACTGAAGCTTTCTTT. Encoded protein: CASSSVLPNTEAFF.

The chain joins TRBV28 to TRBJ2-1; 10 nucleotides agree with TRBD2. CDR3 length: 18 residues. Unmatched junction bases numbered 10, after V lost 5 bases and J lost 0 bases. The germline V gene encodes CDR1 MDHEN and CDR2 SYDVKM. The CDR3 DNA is TGTGCCAGCAGTATGGGTAGCGGGAGGATGAGCTCCTACAATGAGCAGTTCTTC. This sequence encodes CASSMGSGRMSSYNEQFF.

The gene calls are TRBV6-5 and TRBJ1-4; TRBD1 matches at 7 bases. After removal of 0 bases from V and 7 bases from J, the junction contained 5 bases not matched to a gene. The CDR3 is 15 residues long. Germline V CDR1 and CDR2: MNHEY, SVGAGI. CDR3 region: CASSYSRGSSEKLFF. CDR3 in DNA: TGTGCCAGCAGTTACTCCAGGGGGTCTAGTGAAAAACTGTTTTTT.

This chain's CDR3 is CASSATAYNSPLHF. The CDR3 nucleotides are TGTGCCAGCAGCGCTACAGCCTATAATTCACCCCTCCACTTT. The genes are TRBV9 and TRBJ1-6, with D uncertain. From germline, CDR1 is SGDLS and CDR2 YYNGEE. The CDR3 extends over 14 amino acids. Trimming pared 3 bases from V and 2 bases from J, leaving 6 bases between.

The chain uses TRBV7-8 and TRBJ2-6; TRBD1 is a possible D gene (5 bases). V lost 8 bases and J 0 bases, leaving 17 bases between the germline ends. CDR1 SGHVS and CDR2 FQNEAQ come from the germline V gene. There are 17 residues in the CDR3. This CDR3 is CASGSRVSSSGANVLTF. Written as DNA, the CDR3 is TGTGCCAGCGGATCCAGGGTCTCTTCCTCTGGGGCCAACGTCCTGACTTTC.

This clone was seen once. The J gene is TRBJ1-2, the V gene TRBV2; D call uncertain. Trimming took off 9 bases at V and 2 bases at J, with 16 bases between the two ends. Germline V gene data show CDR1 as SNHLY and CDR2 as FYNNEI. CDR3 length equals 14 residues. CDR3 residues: CARWAASLNYGYTF. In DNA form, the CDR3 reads TGTGCCAGATGGGCAGCCTCCTTGAACTATGGCTACACCTTC.

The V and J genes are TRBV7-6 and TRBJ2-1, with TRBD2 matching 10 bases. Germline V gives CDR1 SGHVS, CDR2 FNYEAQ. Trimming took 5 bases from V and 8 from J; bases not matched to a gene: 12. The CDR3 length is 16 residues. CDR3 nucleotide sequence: TGTGCCAGCAGCCCCACCCTAGCGGGAGAGTTCCATGAGCAGTTCTTC. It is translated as CASSPTLAGEFHEQFF.

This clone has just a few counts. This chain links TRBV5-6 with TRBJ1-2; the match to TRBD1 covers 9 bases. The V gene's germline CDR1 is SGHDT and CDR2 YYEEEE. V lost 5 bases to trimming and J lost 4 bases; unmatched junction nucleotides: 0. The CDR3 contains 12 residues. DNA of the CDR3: TGTGCCAGCAGACAGGGGGCCTATGGCTACACCTTC. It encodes CASRQGAYGYTF.

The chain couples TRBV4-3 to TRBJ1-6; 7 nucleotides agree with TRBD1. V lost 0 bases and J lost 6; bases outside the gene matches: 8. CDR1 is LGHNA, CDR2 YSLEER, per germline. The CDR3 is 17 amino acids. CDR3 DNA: TGCGCCAGCAGCCAAGAAAGGACGGCAGGGGGTAATTCACCCCTCCACTTT. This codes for CASSQERTAGGNSPLHF.

CDR3: CASSVDSSNYGYTF. The DNA of the CDR3 is TGTGCCAGCAGTGTGGACAGTTCTAACTATGGCTACACCTTC. V usage is TRBV6-1 and J usage is TRBJ1-2, with D possibly matching TRBD1 (6 bases). V was clipped by 4 bases and J by 0 bases, with 9 bases between them. The CDR3 is 14 residues long. Germline-derived CDR1 and CDR2 are MNHNS and SASEGT.

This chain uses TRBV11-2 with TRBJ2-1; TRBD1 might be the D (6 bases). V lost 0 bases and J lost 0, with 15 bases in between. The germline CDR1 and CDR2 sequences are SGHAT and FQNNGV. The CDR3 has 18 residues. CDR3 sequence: CASSLDRWGQDSYNEQFF. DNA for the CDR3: TGTGCCAGCAGCTTAGATCGGTGGGGGCAGGACTCCTACAATGAGCAGTTCTTC.

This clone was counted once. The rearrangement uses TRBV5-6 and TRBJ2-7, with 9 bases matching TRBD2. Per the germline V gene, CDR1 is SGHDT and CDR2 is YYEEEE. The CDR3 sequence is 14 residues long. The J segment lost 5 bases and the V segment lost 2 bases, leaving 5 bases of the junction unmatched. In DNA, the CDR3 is TGTGCCAGCAGCTTAGGCGGGGGGGCCGACGAGCAGTACTTC. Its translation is CASSLGGGADEQYF. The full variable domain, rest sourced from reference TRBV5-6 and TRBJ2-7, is DAGVTQSPTHLIKTRGQQVTLRCSPKSGHDTVSWYQQALGQGPQFIFQYYEEEERQRGNFPDRFSGHQFPNYSSELNVNALLLGDSALYLCASSLGGGADEQYFGPGTRLTVT.

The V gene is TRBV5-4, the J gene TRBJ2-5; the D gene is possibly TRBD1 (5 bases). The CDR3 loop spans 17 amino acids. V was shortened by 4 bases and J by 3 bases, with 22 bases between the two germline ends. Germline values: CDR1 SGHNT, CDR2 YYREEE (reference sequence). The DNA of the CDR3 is TGTGCCAGCAGCCCCGGACATAACCTCCCTCCCAAAGAGACCCAGTACTTC. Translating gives CASSPGHNLPPKETQYF.

CDR3 loop: CASSLARLAPNEQFF. The CDR3 DNA sequence: TGTGCCAGCAGCTTAGCACGGCTAGCCCCCAATGAGCAGTTCTTC. The chain recombines TRBV7-2 with TRBJ2-1, with a possible D match to TRBD2 (5 bases). Germline loops: CDR1 SGHTA, CDR2 FQGNSA. V dropped 0 bases and J dropped 6 bases, with 12 bases sitting between them. CDR3 size: 15 residues.